This T cell receptor (beta chain) was captured by sequencing in a study of blood T cell repertoires in COVID-19. Across the whole study: Acute and convalescent COVID-19 samples came from the United States, Italy and Spain. PBMCs, B-cell-depleted T cells, or T cells provided the cDNA or gDNA that made up the material.

Per the original methods: Amplification with reference gene primers provided the estimates of nucleated cell counts. Sequencing used immunoSEQ multiplex PCR; TCRdb keeps in-frame clones, though not all of them. V and J calls and clone size come straight from that table; D and trimming were deduced from the DNA. The sample carries tens of thousands of clones, nearly 85% recorded once. The CDR3 is 15 residues long. The germline V gene has CDR1 SGHKS and CDR2 YYEKEE (reference sequence). Trimming removed 0 bases at V and 0 bases at J, with 9 bases between. This sequence originates from a woman of 80 years or more with acute or convalescent COVID-19. Sequencing was carried out using peripheral blood. The V call is TRBV5-5, the J call TRBJ1-2; TRBD1 is a possible D gene (5 bases). CDR3 region: CASSLGTPPNYGYTF. CDR3 bases: TGTGCCAGCAGCTTGGGGACACCTCCTAACTATGGCTACACCTTC.